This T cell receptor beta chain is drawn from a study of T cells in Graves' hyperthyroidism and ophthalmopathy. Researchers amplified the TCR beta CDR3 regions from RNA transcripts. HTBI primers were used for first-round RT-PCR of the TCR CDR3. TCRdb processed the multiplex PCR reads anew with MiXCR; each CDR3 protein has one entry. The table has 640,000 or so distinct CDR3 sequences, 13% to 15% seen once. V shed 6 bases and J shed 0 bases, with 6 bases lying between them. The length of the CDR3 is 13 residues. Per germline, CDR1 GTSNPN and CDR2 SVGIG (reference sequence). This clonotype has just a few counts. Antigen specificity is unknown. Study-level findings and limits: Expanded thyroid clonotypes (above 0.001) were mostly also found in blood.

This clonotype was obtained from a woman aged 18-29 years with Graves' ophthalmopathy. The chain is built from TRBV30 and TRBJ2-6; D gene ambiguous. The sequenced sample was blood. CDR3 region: CACWISGANVLTF. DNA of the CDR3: TGTGCCTGCTGGATCTCTGGGGCCAACGTCCTGACTTTC.